Detailed here is one T cell receptor (beta chain). This specimen comes from a study of a mutant IDH1 vaccine in newly diagnosed glioma. Repertoires were generated with immunoSEQ multiplex PCR, while TCRdb's copy carries only in-frame clones and drops some. In the table there are about 88,000 clones, 82% of which are singletons. Time point here: baseline, week 1 (first vaccination visit). Sample treatment: pre-vaccination baseline after standard-of-care therapy. This CDR3 is built from 12 residues. Germline CDR1 GTSNPN, CDR2 SVGIG (reference sequence). J was trimmed by 8 bases and V by 4 bases; bases with no gene match: 6.

The specimen comprised PBMCs, sampled from a glioma patient treated with radiotherapy, temozolomide or both. The rearrangement joins TRBV30 to TRBJ1-2; 8 positions match TRBD1. The clonotype comes from a man aged 40-55 years with glioma. Some clones in this sample may be carry-over from other donors' samples. In DNA, the CDR3 is TGTGCCTGGATCTACACAGGGGGAGGCTACACCTTC. The encoded protein is CAWIYTGGGYTF.